The present T cell receptor (beta chain) was sequenced within a study of cytomegalovirus exposure and HLA in healthy donors. At the level of the study: About 85 million unique TCRs from HLA-typed donors were held in an early release of data.

The PCR contained 60 Vbeta and 13 Jbeta primers. Per the original data handling: Later work found about 80 million unique TCR beta chains, with about 10 million shared. TCRdb's copy holds only in-frame clones and misses some; the assay was immunoSEQ multiplex PCR. D and trimming were read from the DNA, whereas the V and J calls and clone size are those reported in that table. The sample contains fewer than 250,000 clones, more than 70% of which appear only once. Regarding this clone: The antigen is unknown. This CDR3 is also generated by other DNA sequences in the sample.

Study conclusions and caveats: Fewer N-insertions than the roughly 670-donor mean were reportedly shown by an Asian-associated ancestry cluster in a later analysis.

It was healthy bone marrow donors who served as donors. This TCR derives from a man aged 25 to 40 in good health and CMV-seropositive. The sample taken for sequencing was PBMCs.

CDR3 in amino acids: CASSPELTSGGTDTQYF. In nucleotides, the CDR3 is TGTGCCAGCAGCCCCGAACTGACTAGCGGGGGCACAGATACGCAGTATTTT. The J gene is TRBJ2-3, the V gene TRBV6-4; the match to TRBD2 covers 11 bases. This CDR3 comprises 17 residues. With V trimmed by 6 bases and J by 1 base, 9 bases remained unmatched. The germline V gene encodes CDR1 MRHNA and CDR2 SNTAGT.